This T cell receptor beta chain comes out of a study of vaccination and CD4 T cells after COVID-19. At the level of the study: For each participant, vaccination comprised two doses of either the BNT162b2 or the mRNA-1273 vaccine. Post-vaccination samples were procured at a median of around 72 days following dose two (range 14 to 241).

The Oncomine TCR Beta short-read assay was what sequenced the DNA obtained from cultured CD4+ T cells. Using its own MiXCR run on the PCR reads, TCRdb lists one record per CDR3 protein. The table shows over 4,500 distinct CDR3 sequences, with around 30% occurring only once. Trimming cost V 0 bases and J 6 bases, with 8 bases left between them. Germline lookup yields CDR1 SGHRS and CDR2 YFSETQ. The CDR3 extends over 13 amino acids. Specified treatment: approximately nine-day PBMC culture with coronavirus spike peptide pools or control peptides (ViraFEST assay). TCR sequencing followed the expansion of antigen-specific T cells with peptide pools in ViraFEST. It was on days 3 and 7 that half the medium was replaced with fresh IL-2 medium. On this clonotype itself: What it binds is not known.

This TCR derives from a human donor who had recovered from COVID-19. The sample in question was CD4+ T cells from blood, cultured in vitro, obtained after SARS-CoV-2 vaccination. This sequence joins TRBV5-1 and TRBJ2-3; D gene ambiguous. This CDR3 reads CASSLVPADTQYF. The CDR3 DNA reads as TGCGCCAGCAGCTTGGTCCCGGCGGATACGCAGTATTTT.